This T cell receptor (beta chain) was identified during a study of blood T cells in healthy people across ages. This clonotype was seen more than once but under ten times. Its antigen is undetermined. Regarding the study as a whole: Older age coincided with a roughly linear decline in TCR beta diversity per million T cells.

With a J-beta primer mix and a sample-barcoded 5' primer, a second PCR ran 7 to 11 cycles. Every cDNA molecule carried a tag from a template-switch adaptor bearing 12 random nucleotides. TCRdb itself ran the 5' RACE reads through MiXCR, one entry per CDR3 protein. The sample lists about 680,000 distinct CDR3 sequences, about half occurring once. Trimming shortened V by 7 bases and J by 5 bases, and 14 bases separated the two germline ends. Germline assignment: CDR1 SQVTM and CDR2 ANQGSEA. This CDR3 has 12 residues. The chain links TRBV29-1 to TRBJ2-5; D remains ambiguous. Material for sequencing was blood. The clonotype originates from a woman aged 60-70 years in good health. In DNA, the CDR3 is TGCAGCGGCGAACCCAGTGGGGAGACCCAGTACTTC. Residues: CSGEPSGETQYF. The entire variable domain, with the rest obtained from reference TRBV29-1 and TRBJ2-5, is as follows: SAVISQKPSRDICQRGTSLTIQCQVDSQVTMMFWYRQQPGQSLTLIATANQGSEATYESGFVIDKFPISRPNLTFSTLTVSNMSPEDSSIYLCSGEPSGETQYFGPGTRLLVL.